This record concerns one TCR beta chain sequence. These data originate in a study of beta chain features in type 1 diabetes. Study-level information: The samples had 85 million to 130 million sorted cells examined in all.

Sequenced material consisted of expressed TCRB transcripts (all of the isolated RNA was reverse transcribed). TCRdb keeps only in-frame clones here, not all; method: immunoSEQ multiplex PCR. The table lists around 300,000 clones, approximately 8% of them singletons, with 0.9% to 1.2% in the top ten. This CDR3 is 16 amino acids long. V gave up 5 bases and J gave up 7 bases; unmatched junction bases: 10. Germline lookup yields CDR1 SGHTA and CDR2 FQGNSA. This chain joins TRBV7-2 and TRBJ2-1; 11 bases line up with TRBD1. Sequenced: central memory CD4+ T cells from blood. The receptor was isolated from a young woman in good health. The CDR3 bases are TGTGCCAGCAGCGGATCCGGGACAGGGGGTGATAATGAGCAGTTCTTC. It is translated as CASSGSGTGGDNEQFF.